The TCR beta chain under discussion was sequenced for a study of T-cell reconstitution after alpha-beta-depleted transplantation in children. Study-wide results and caveats: Newly generated T cells supplied most T-cell counts and diversity one year post-transplant. Recipient T cells and thymic progenitors that survived gave rise to the high TCRbeta diversity observed at day 60 in some patients.

This sample's TCRbeta library carried unique molecular identifier barcodes. TCRdb independently ran MiXCR on the PCR reads; one entry per CDR3 protein. The table records hundreds of thousands of distinct CDR3 sequences, roughly 24% of them present only once. This clonotype was seen at least ten times. Antigen: not known. The CDR3 is 18 residues long. The germline gives CDR1 SGHRS, CDR2 YFSETQ. Unmatched junction bases numbered 14, after V lost 4 bases and J lost 4 bases. The V gene is TRBV5-1, the J gene TRBJ1-1; 12 bases match TRBD1. This clonotype originated in a boy younger than two who had a stem cell transplant for acute myeloid leukemia, so the T cells may come from the graft donor. The sequences come from PBMCs, mostly from graft donor cells, collected 360 days after TCRalphabeta/CD19-depleted stem cell transplant. The DNA for the CDR3 is TGCGCCAGCAGCCCCACGGCCGGGACAGGGGGCTCTGTCACTGAAGCTTTCTTT. Translation: CASSPTAGTGGSVTEAFF.